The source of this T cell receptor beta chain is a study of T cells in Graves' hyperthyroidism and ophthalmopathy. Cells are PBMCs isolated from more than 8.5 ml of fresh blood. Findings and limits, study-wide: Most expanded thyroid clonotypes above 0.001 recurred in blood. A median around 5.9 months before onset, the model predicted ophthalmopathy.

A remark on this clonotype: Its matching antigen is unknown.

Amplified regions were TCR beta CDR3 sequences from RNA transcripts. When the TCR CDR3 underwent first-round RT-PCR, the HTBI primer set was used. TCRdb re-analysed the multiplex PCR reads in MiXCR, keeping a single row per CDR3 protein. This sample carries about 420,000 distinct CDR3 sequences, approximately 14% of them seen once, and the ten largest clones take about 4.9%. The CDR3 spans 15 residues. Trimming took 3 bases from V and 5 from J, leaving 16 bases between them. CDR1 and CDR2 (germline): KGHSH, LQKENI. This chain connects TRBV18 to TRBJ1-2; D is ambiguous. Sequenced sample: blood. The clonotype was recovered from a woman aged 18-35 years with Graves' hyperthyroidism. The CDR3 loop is CASSPSERHTYGYTF. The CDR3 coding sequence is TGTGCCAGCTCACCCTCCGAGCGACATACTTATGGCTACACCTTC. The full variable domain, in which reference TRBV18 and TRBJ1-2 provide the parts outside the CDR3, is NAGVMQNPRHLVRRRGQEARLRCSPMKGHSHVYWYRQLPEEGLKFMVYLQKENIIDESGMPKERFSAEFPKEGPSILRIQQVVRGDSAAYFCASSPSERHTYGYTFGSGTRLTVV.